One and the same sample provided the 18 T cell receptor beta chains below, sequenced in a study of CD8+ T cells in alopecia areata. Extracted RNA was reverse transcribed into cDNA, the sequencing template. TCRdb keeps only in-frame clones here, not all; method: immunoSEQ multiplex PCR. The data contain 130,000 to 150,000 clones, around 82% of them seen just once; the ten biggest clones take up 20% to 30%. Stated treatment: oral pan-JAK inhibitor, 5-10 mg twice daily. The sequencing used CD8+ T cells sorted from blood, collected at week 4, from a patient treated with tofacitinib. The receptors come from a human donor with alopecia areata.

This clone appeared a single time. The chain recombines TRBV4-1 with TRBJ2-7; tentative D call: TRBD2 (5 bases). Trimming left V 2 bases short and J 0 bases short, with 8 bases between. Germline CDR1 is MGHRA and CDR2 is YSYEKL. This CDR3 contains 14 residues. CDR3 bases: TGCGCCAGCAGCCAACGGGGAAGCTCCTACGAGCAGTACTTC. As protein: CASSQRGSSYEQYF.

This clone was picked up a small number of times. The chain couples TRBV29-1 to TRBJ2-5; D could derive from TRBD1 or TRBD2 (6 bases each). The CDR3 is made up of 14 amino acids. V lost 5 bases and J 5 bases, leaving 18 bases between the germline ends. Per germline, CDR1 SQVTM and CDR2 ANQGSEA. CDR3 coding DNA: TGCAGCGTTACCTATGGGGGGCCGGAGGAGACCCAGTACTTC. This translates into CSVTYGGPEETQYF.

CDR3 protein: CASSEGGIDTQYF. CDR3 DNA: TGTGCCAGCAGTGAAGGGGGGATAGATACGCAGTATTTT. This sequence joins TRBV6-1 and TRBJ2-3, with D perhaps being TRBD1 or TRBD2 (5 bases each). From germline, CDR1 is MNHNS and CDR2 SASEGT. The CDR3 loop spans 13 amino acids. V was pared by 1 base and J by 5 bases, with 7 bases between.

The chain carries TRBV6-5 and TRBJ2-3; possibly TRBD2 for D (5 bases). V shed 5 bases and J shed 0 bases, with 12 bases lying between them. The CDR3 has 15 amino acids. Germline assignment: CDR1 MNHEY and CDR2 SVGAGI. The CDR3 here is CASSPSRLSTDTQYF. CDR3 in DNA: TGTGCCAGCAGTCCTAGCAGGTTGAGCACAGATACGCAGTATTTT.

This sequence joins TRBV4-2 and TRBJ2-7; 12 nucleotides match TRBD2. V was clipped by 0 bases and J by 7 bases; unmatched bases: 7. The CDR3 runs 16 residues. Germline CDR1 and CDR2: LGHNA and YNFKEQ. In DNA form, the CDR3 reads TGTGCCAGCAGCCAAGAGGAACTAGCGGGGGGACTTGAGCAGTACTTC. Its protein is CASSQEELAGGLEQYF.

This clone was seen more than once but under ten times. This chain links TRBV4-1 with TRBJ2-7; a weak D match, TRBD1 (6 bases). CDR3 size: 15 residues. Between the trimmed V and J ends, which lost 0 bases and 6 bases, there was a span of 15 bases. CDR1 is MGHRA and CDR2 is YSYEKL in the germline V gene. The CDR3 DNA follows: TGCGCCAGCAGCCAAGAACCAGGGGAAGTAGGCGAGCAGTACTTC. Protein product: CASSQEPGEVGEQYF.

This clone has more than one count but fewer than ten. The rearrangement uses TRBV29-1 and TRBJ2-2, with 7 bases that match TRBD1. V lost 2 bases and J lost 2; bases outside the gene matches: 2. This CDR3 spans 14 amino acids. Germline CDR1 and CDR2: SQVTM and ANQGSEA. CDR3 amino acids: CSVEWTGNTGELFF. DNA of the CDR3: TGCAGCGTTGAATGGACAGGCAACACCGGGGAGCTGTTTTTT.

This clone occurred once. The chain recombines TRBV4-1 with TRBJ2-5; 12 nucleotides agree with TRBD2. With V trimmed by 0 bases and J by 8 bases, 4 bases remained unmatched. Germline V lookup: CDR1 MGHRA, CDR2 YSYEKL. This CDR3 has 15 amino acids. DNA of the CDR3: TGCGCCAGCAGCCAAGATCGGACTAGCGGGGCTACCCAGTACTTC. Protein sequence: CASSQDRTSGATQYF.

The chain is built from TRBV27 and TRBJ2-7, with D possibly being TRBD1 or TRBD2 (5 bases each). Trimming took 0 bases from V and 3 from J, leaving 15 bases between them. Germline lookup yields CDR1 MNHEY and CDR2 SMNVEV (reference sequence). This CDR3 is 16 amino acids long. CDR3 in DNA: TGTGCCAGCAGTTTATCGCGTGGGGACGGGGACTACGAGCAGTACTTC. This codes for CASSLSRGDGDYEQYF.

This clone was seen more than once but under ten times. The J gene is TRBJ1-2, the V gene TRBV18; D unclear. The CDR3 spans 15 residues. Trimming cost V 1 base and J 5 bases, with 14 bases left between them. Germline CDR1 reads KGHSH; CDR2 reads LQKENI. Here the CDR3 DNA reads TGTGCCAGCTCACCACGGGTGGTAGTGGAATATGGCTACACCTTC. Protein sequence: CASSPRVVVEYGYTF.

A few counts support this clone. J is TRBJ2-3 and V is TRBV6-5; TRBD1 aligns across 7 bases. CDR3 length equals 16 residues. V trimming: 2 bases; J trimming: 2 bases; junction bases outside the gene matches: 7. Germline values: CDR1 MNHEY, CDR2 SVGAGI. CDR3 region: CASSYVRQGYTDTQYF. The CDR3 nucleotides read TGTGCCAGCAGTTACGTAAGACAGGGTTACACAGATACGCAGTATTTT.

V is TRBV6-5 and J is TRBJ2-1; unclear D gene. Germline V gene sequence: CDR1 MNHEY, CDR2 SVGAGI. Trimming left V 0 bases short and J 9 bases short, with 12 bases between. CDR3 length: 14 residues. CDR3 loop: CASSYSGESSEQFF. CDR3 DNA: TGTGCCAGCAGTTACTCGGGCGAAAGTAGTGAGCAGTTCTTC.

The V call is TRBV9, the J call TRBJ1-5; TRBD1 matches at 8 bases. The CDR3 extends over 16 amino acids. The V and J ends lost 9 bases and 2 bases, in that order; junction bases with no gene match: 13. Germline V gene data show CDR1 as SGDLS and CDR2 as YYNGEE. The CDR3: CAIWTGPTRGNQPQHF. The CDR3 coding sequence is TGTGCCATCTGGACAGGGCCGACAAGGGGCAATCAGCCCCAGCATTTT.

V usage is TRBV19 and J usage is TRBJ1-1; tentatively, D is TRBD1 (5 bases). Germline V gene lookup returns CDR1 LNHDA and CDR2 SQIVND (reference sequence). This CDR3 has 19 residues. The V end lost 1 base, the J end lost 2 bases, and 23 bases lay between the germline ends. CDR3 amino acids: CASSIVVGFRQLLNTEAFF. The CDR3 coding sequence is TGTGCCAGTAGTATAGTGGTTGGATTCCGACAGCTTCTAAACACTGAAGCTTTCTTT.

Only one count was recorded for this clone. The V gene is TRBV11-3, the J gene TRBJ2-1, with D unresolved. CDR3 length: 14 amino acids. Trimming stripped 4 bases from V and 6 bases from J, with 13 bases between. Germline CDR1 SGHNT, CDR2 YENEEA. The CDR3: CASSSLANGNEQFF. For the CDR3, the DNA is TGTGCCAGCAGCTCCCTCGCGAACGGCAATGAGCAGTTCTTC. Filled out from reference TRBV11-3 and TRBJ2-1, the complete variable domain reads EAGVVQSPRYKIIEKKQPVAFWCNPISGHNTLYWYLQNLGQGPELLIRYENEEAVDDSQLPKDRFSAERLKGVDSTLKIQPAELGDSAVYLCASSSLANGNEQFFGPGTRLTVL.

The count of this clone is one. The chain carries TRBV19 and TRBJ2-7, with TRBD1 identical over 9 bases. CDR1 LNHDA and CDR2 SQIVND come from the germline V gene (reference sequence). V shed 4 bases and J 5 bases; nucleotides not matched to a gene: 3. The CDR3 covers 13 residues. The CDR3 protein is CASSSTGGHEQYF. Written as DNA, the CDR3 is TGTGCCAGTAGTAGTACAGGGGGCCACGAGCAGTACTTC.

The CDR3 spells CASSQGIASGGAYHEQYF. The CDR3 DNA follows: TGTGCCAGCAGCCAAGGAATAGCGAGCGGGGGGGCTTACCACGAGCAGTACTTC. V usage is TRBV4-2 and J usage is TRBJ2-7; TRBD2 matches 10 bases. This CDR3 comprises 18 residues. J was trimmed by 5 bases and V by 1 base; bases with no gene match: 14. CDR1 and CDR2 from the germline V gene are LGHNA and YNFKEQ.

This clone has a handful of counts. The genes are TRBV7-9 and TRBJ2-5, with D hard to call. Trimming removed 5 bases from V and 2 bases from J, with 15 bases in between. This CDR3 is 15 amino acids long. In germline, CDR1 is SEHNR, CDR2 FQNEAQ (reference sequence). The CDR3 DNA sequence: TGTGCCAGCAGCGCCTTGACGAACCAACAAGAGACCCAGTACTTC. Translated, it gives CASSALTNQQETQYF.